Listed below are T cell receptor beta chains from one sample, sequenced in a study of beta chain features in type 1 diabetes. Profiled with immunoSEQ multiplex PCR; TCRdb holds only in-frame clones, not every one. Of tens of thousands of clones in the sample, 60% to 70% were seen once. Sequencing was carried out using stem cell memory CD4+ T cells from blood. These receptors all come from a woman in her twenties or thirties with type 1 diabetes. Both conserved end residues are part of each CDR3. A D gene is named only where the DNA matches it firmly. The size of a clone is reported for some rows only, either as once, few or many, or as a class for expanded clones.

>-|TRBJ2-7|TRBV2|few
CASKDRSYEQYF
TGTGCCAGCAAGGACAGATCCTACGAGCAGTACTTC
>TRBD1|TRBJ2-2|TRBV2|-
CASYPGQVNTGELFF
TGTGCCAGTTATCCGGGACAGGTCAACACCGGGGAGCTGTTTTTT
>-|TRBJ2-1|TRBV18|-
CASSPPGGNEQFF
TGTGCCAGCTCACCTCCGGGCGGGAATGAGCAGTTCTTC
>TRBD2|TRBJ2-7|TRBV2|-
CASSETISLAGPYEQYF
TGTGCCAGCAGTGAAACGATTAGTCTAGCGGGGCCCTACGAGCAGTACTTC
>TRBD2|TRBJ2-7|TRBV2|few
CASSKITGTSGTRQYF
TGTGCCAGCAGTAAAATTACCGGGACTAGCGGGACGAGGCAGTACTTC
>-|TRBJ2-3|TRBV29-1|few
CSVEQQRTDTQYF
TGCAGCGTTGAACAACAGCGCACAGATACGCAGTATTTT
>TRBD1|TRBJ2-7|TRBV15|-
CATSRDQDRTGAYEQYF
TGTGCCACCAGCAGAGATCAGGATAGGACAGGGGCCTACGAGCAGTACTTC
>TRBD1|TRBJ2-5|TRBV5-1|-
CASTKTGGETQYF
TGCGCCAGCACCAAGACAGGGGGGGAGACCCAGTACTTC
>-|TRBJ1-3|TRBV7-3|-
CASSLAPPNSGNTIYF
TGTGCCAGCAGCTTAGCCCCGCCTAACTCTGGAAACACCATATATTTT
>-|TRBJ2-6|TRBV5-1|-
CASSPVSGANVLTF
TGCGCCAGCAGCCCCGTCTCTGGGGCCAACGTCCTGACTTTC
>-|TRBJ2-3|TRBV7-9|medium-sized
CASNGQSHTDTQYF
TGTGCCAGCAACGGACAGTCCCACACAGATACGCAGTATTTT
>TRBD1|TRBJ2-2|TRBV2|-
CASTGTDDGELFF
TGTGCCAGCACCGGGACAGACGACGGGGAGCTGTTTTTT
>TRBD1|TRBJ1-4|TRBV27|-
CASSLSPGGAVRREKLFF
TGTGCCAGCAGTTTATCCCCAGGGGGCGCGGTAAGGAGGGAAAAACTGTTTTTT
>-|TRBJ2-5|TRBV9|-
CASSPQGLGQETQYF
TGTGCCAGCAGCCCGCAGGGTCTAGGCCAAGAGACCCAGTACTTC
>TRBD1|TRBJ2-3|TRBV9|few
CASSPRQGSTDTQYF
TGTGCCAGCAGCCCCAGACAGGGCTCCACAGATACGCAGTATTTT
>-|TRBJ2-5|TRBV29-1|few
CSVEDSRGETQYF
TGCAGCGTTGAAGATTCTCGAGGAGAGACCCAGTACTTC
>-|TRBJ2-5|TRBV30|few
CAWSRSIETQYF
TGTGCCTGGAGTCGATCTATAGAGACCCAGTACTTC
>-|TRBJ2-7|TRBV28|few
CASSFVGGRNEQYF
TGTGCCAGCAGTTTTGTAGGGGGTAGGAACGAGCAGTACTTC
>-|TRBJ1-1|TRBV18|few
CASSPRQEPNTEAFF
TGTGCCAGCTCACCCCGACAGGAGCCGAACACTGAAGCTTTCTTT
>-|TRBJ1-1|TRBV29-1|few
CSVTRTAEAFF
TGCAGCGTCACTCGTACGGCTGAAGCTTTCTTT
>-|TRBJ1-1|TRBV6-5|-
CASSYAGSLNTEAFF
TGTGCCAGCAGTTACGCGGGCAGCCTGAACACTGAAGCTTTCTTT
>-|TRBJ1-2|TRBV29-1|-
CSLSTVDGYTF
TGCAGCCTGTCTACAGTCGATGGCTACACCTTC
>TRBD2|TRBJ2-2|TRBV27|few
CASSSLAGAGTGELFF
TGTGCCAGCAGTTCACTAGCGGGAGCCGGCACCGGGGAGCTGTTTTTT
>TRBD2|TRBJ2-2|TRBV5-4|-
CASSLVSGRSNTGELFF
TGTGCCAGCAGCTTGGTTAGCGGGAGGAGTAACACCGGGGAGCTGTTTTTT
>-|TRBJ1-5|TRBV2|few
CASSERQKNQPQHF
TGTGCCAGCAGTGAACGCCAGAAGAATCAGCCCCAGCATTTT
>TRBD1|TRBJ2-1|TRBV27|few
CASSGTGSSYNEQFF
TGTGCCAGCAGTGGGACAGGGAGCTCCTACAATGAGCAGTTCTTC
>-|TRBJ2-2|TRBV7-9|-
CASSLAGGRAGELFF
TGTGCCAGCAGCTTAGCGGGAGGAAGAGCCGGGGAGCTGTTTTTT
>-|TRBJ1-2|TRBV2|once
CASSVDINYGYTF
TGTGCCAGCAGTGTCGACATAAACTATGGCTACACCTTC
>TRBD2|TRBJ2-1|TRBV10-3|few
CAISDLAGRGEQFF
TGTGCCATCAGTGATCTAGCGGGGCGGGGTGAGCAGTTCTTC
>-|TRBJ2-7|TRBV2|-
CASKINSPYEQYF
TGTGCCAGCAAGATAAACAGCCCCTACGAGCAGTACTTC
>-|TRBJ2-1|TRBV20-1|-
CSAFSGTEQFF
TGCAGTGCTTTTAGCGGTACTGAGCAGTTCTTC
>TRBD2|TRBJ2-1|TRBV9|-
CASSVQDSGRSYNEQFF
TGTGCCAGCAGCGTCCAAGATAGCGGGAGGTCCTACAATGAGCAGTTCTTC
>TRBD1|TRBJ1-2|TRBV30|-
CAWSVHRGYGYTF
TGTGCCTGGAGTGTACACAGGGGATATGGCTACACCTTC
>-|TRBJ2-5|TRBV18|few
CASSQQEETQYF
TGTGCCAGCTCACAACAGGAAGAGACCCAGTACTTC
>TRBD1|TRBJ2-3|TRBV5-1|-
CASSLDRGQGTDTQYF
TGCGCCAGCAGCTTGGATCGCGGACAGGGGACAGATACGCAGTATTTT
>-|TRBJ2-5|TRBV28|-
CASSFAGGETQYF
TGTGCCAGCAGTTTCGCAGGTGGAGAGACCCAGTACTTC
>TRBD1|TRBJ1-2|TRBV5-1|few
CASSWGQGAGGYTF
TGCGCCAGCAGCTGGGGACAGGGGGCTGGAGGCTACACCTTC
>TRBD1|TRBJ2-7|TRBV14|-
CASSLPYRGEQYF
TGTGCCAGCAGCCTGCCCTACAGGGGCGAGCAGTACTTC
>-|TRBJ1-2|TRBV9|-
CASSVLSNGLNYGYTF
TGTGCCAGCAGCGTACTGTCTAACGGGTTGAACTATGGCTACACCTTC
>TRBD1|TRBJ2-4|TRBV29-1|-
CSVEEDRANIQYF
TGCAGCGTTGAAGAGGACAGGGCAAACATTCAGTACTTC
>TRBD2|TRBJ2-1|TRBV7-2|-
CASSKGLAGGNEQFF
TGTGCCAGCAGCAAGGGACTAGCGGGAGGAAATGAGCAGTTCTTC
>-|TRBJ1-1|TRBV7-2|-
CASSFQGNTEAFF
TGTGCCAGCAGCTTCCAGGGGAACACTGAAGCTTTCTTT
>-|TRBJ1-4|TRBV7-9|-
CASSLVPGRNEKLFF
TGTGCCAGCAGCTTAGTGCCAGGCCGAAATGAAAAACTGTTTTTT